One and the same sample provided the 25 T cell receptor beta chains below, sequenced in a study of response to subunit inactivated influenza vaccine (dated 2018 in TCRdb). Library construction relied on RT-PCR. The reads were generated on an Illumina HiSeq 2500. TCRdb's own reprocessing of the public reads used fastp at Q25 and MiXCR and kept productive beta chains. Every CDR3 protein is listed once, alongside the most common genes and DNA of its rows. The sample contains approximately 500,000 distinct CDR3 sequences, about 14% of them found a single time. Around 10% of the sample goes to the ten largest clones. This material consisted of PBMCs from blood, taken 11 to 12 days after vaccination. The receptors here all came from a man in his forties or fifties who received an inactivated influenza vaccine. Donor details come from another sample of the same person, matched by shared clones.

This chain uses TRBV6-1 with TRBJ2-2; perhaps TRBD1 as D (7 bases). CDR3 length: 15 amino acids. Germline lookup yields CDR1 MNHNS and CDR2 SASEGT. V was shortened by 6 bases and J by 3 bases, with 14 bases between the two germline ends. CDR3 sequence reads: CASSRRGRYTGELFF. The CDR3 DNA is TGTGCCAGCAGCCGCAGGGGGAGGTACACCGGGGAGCTGTTTTTT.

The chain employs TRBV28 and TRBJ1-2; no firm D call. Trimming stripped 1 base from V and 2 bases from J, with 8 bases between. The CDR3 length is 14 residues. Per germline, CDR1 MDHEN and CDR2 SYDVKM. The CDR3 region is CASSLSGQNYGYTF. The CDR3 bases are TGTGCCAGCAGTTTATCGGGTCAGAACTATGGCTACACCTTC.

The sample holds a few counts of this clonotype. This chain connects TRBV6-1 to TRBJ1-2; D may be TRBD1 (6 bases). The CDR3 consists of 12 residues. CDR1 and CDR2 from the germline V gene are MNHNS and SASEGT. Trimming removed 4 bases at V and 7 bases at J, with 10 bases between. In DNA form, the CDR3 reads TGTGCCAGCAGTGCAAACAGGGTTGGCTACACCTTC. The encoded protein is CASSANRVGYTF.

The CDR3 sequence: CASTASGTYNEQFF. In DNA, the CDR3 is TGTGCCTCCACGGCTAGCGGGACCTACAATGAGCAGTTCTTC. The V gene is TRBV6-2 or TRBV6-3, the J gene TRBJ2-1; 9 nucleotides match TRBD2. V lost 11 bases and J lost 2; bases outside the gene matches: 7. CDR1 is MNHEY, CDR2 SVGEGT, per germline. The CDR3 runs 14 residues.

The chain is built from TRBV20-1 and TRBJ1-3, with D possibly matching TRBD1 (6 bases). V was trimmed by 4 bases and J by 2 bases, leaving 9 bases between them. This CDR3 region has 13 residues. The germline gives CDR1 DFQATT, CDR2 SNEGSKA (reference sequence). The CDR3 sequence: CSATQGTGNTIYF. As DNA, the CDR3 is TGCAGTGCTACTCAGGGGACTGGAAACACCATATATTTT.

Notes on this clonotype: At one end the junction does not follow the germline gene, possibly because of a read error. The CDR3 region has the DNA TGTGCCGGCAGCCTCGGCTCCTACAATGAGCAGTTCTTC. It is translated as CAGSLGSYNEQFF. The V gene is TRBV7-9, the J gene TRBJ2-1; no clear D. Germline assignment: CDR1 SEHNR and CDR2 FQNEAQ (reference sequence). This CDR3 has 13 amino acids.

This clonotype was observed a handful of times. The chain has TRBV6-7 and TRBJ1-6; D unresolved. TRBV6-7 is an ORF, with its function uncertain. The CDR3 is made up of 15 amino acids. Trimming stripped 5 bases from V and 0 bases from J, with 8 bases between. CDR3 nucleotides: TGTGCCAGCAGTGCGACGGTCTCCTATAATTCACCCCTCCACTTT. Translation: CASSATVSYNSPLHF.

The chain recombines TRBV5-1 with TRBJ2-2, with TRBD2 matching over 7 bases. This CDR3 spans 17 amino acids. Per germline, CDR1 SGHRS and CDR2 YFSETQ. Unmatched junction bases numbered 10, after V lost 1 base and J lost 4 bases. The CDR3 reads CASSLFRGRASTGELFF. CDR3 DNA: TGCGCCAGCAGCTTGTTTCGTGGGAGGGCCAGCACCGGGGAGCTGTTTTTT.

This clonotype was counted between two and nine times. J is TRBJ2-7 and V is TRBV12-3 or TRBV12-4; D not resolved. Trimming took 3 bases from V and 0 from J, leaving 9 bases between them. This CDR3 is 14 amino acids long. In DNA, the CDR3 is TGTGCCAGCAGTTTCACTGTGGGCTCCTACGAGCAGTACTTC. This encodes CASSFTVGSYEQYF.

The rearrangement links TRBV12-3 or TRBV12-4 to TRBJ1-2, with 8 bases fitting TRBD1. Trimming took 5 bases from V and 6 from J; bases not matched to a gene: 8. The CDR3 contains 14 residues. CDR3 region: CASSQTGEYDGYTF. The DNA for the CDR3 is TGTGCCAGCAGTCAGACAGGGGAGTATGATGGCTACACCTTC.

The J gene is TRBJ2-7, the V gene TRBV7-2; 7 bases fit TRBD1. CDR1 and CDR2 from the germline V gene are SGHTA and FQGNSA. The CDR3 loop spans 15 amino acids. The V and J ends lost 1 base and 6 bases, in that order; junction bases with no gene match: 9. The chain's CDR3 is CASSLVATGVGEQYF. The CDR3, as DNA: TGTGCCAGCAGCTTAGTAGCTACAGGGGTCGGCGAGCAGTACTTC.

The V and J genes are TRBV7-2 and TRBJ2-5, with 14 nucleotides matching TRBD2. Germline CDR1 and CDR2: SGHTA and FQGNSA. The CDR3 is made up of 17 amino acids. Trimming cost V 4 bases and J 3 bases; bases outside gene matches: 7. CDR3 in DNA: TGTGCCAGCAGCTCGGGACTAGCGGGGGACACAGAAGAGACCCAGTACTTC. Its translation: CASSSGLAGDTEETQYF. The full variable domain, with the rest looked up from reference TRBV7-2 and TRBJ2-5, is GAGVSQSPSNKVTEKGKDVELRCDPISGHTALYWYRQSLGQGLEFLIYFQGNSAPDKSGLPSDRFSAERTGGSVSTLTIQRTQQEDSAVYLCASSSGLAGDTEETQYFGPGTRLLVL.

The chain employs TRBV29-1 and TRBJ1-1, with D perhaps TRBD1 (6 bases). Germline-derived CDR1 and CDR2 are SQVTM and ANQGSEA. This CDR3 has 13 amino acids. The germline V and J ends were trimmed by 1 base and 8 bases, with 14 bases remaining between them. In nucleotides, the CDR3 is TGCAGCGTTGAAGCAAGGGGGGCCAGGGAAGCTTTCTTT. This sequence encodes CSVEARGAREAFF.

This clonotype was observed a handful of times. The gene calls are TRBV5-1 and TRBJ2-2; TRBD1 might be the D (6 bases). CDR1 SGHRS and CDR2 YFSETQ come from the germline V gene. This CDR3 region has 15 residues. With 4 bases removed from V and 4 bases from J, the gap between germline ends came to 14 bases. CDR3 DNA sequence: TGCGCCAGCAGCGCGAGAACAGGGAGCACCGGGGAGCTGTTTTTT. Translated: CASSARTGSTGELFF.

This clonotype was picked up many times. The chain couples TRBV7-2 to TRBJ1-1, with D possibly TRBD1 on 5 matching bases. This CDR3 is 14 amino acids long. The germline V gene has CDR1 SGHTA and CDR2 FQGNSA. V was trimmed by 2 bases and J by 5 bases, leaving 12 bases between them. CDR3 in DNA: TGTGCCAGCAGCTTACCGGGGGGGAGGACTGAAGCTTTCTTT. This sequence encodes CASSLPGGRTEAFF.

This clonotype occurred a few times. The V call is TRBV12-3 or TRBV12-4, the J call TRBJ2-5; 9 positions agree with TRBD2. This CDR3 contains 15 residues. Germline trimming cut 2 bases from V and 5 bases from J; bases unmatched to any gene: 6. The DNA for the CDR3 is TGTGCCAGCAGTTTAAGCGGGGGGCCGAGGGAGACCCAGTACTTC. Amino acid sequence: CASSLSGGPRETQYF.

This clonotype was picked up a small number of times. The genes are TRBV9 and TRBJ1-2; 10 bases align to TRBD1. CDR1 is SGDLS, CDR2 YYNGEE, per germline. CDR3 length: 20 residues. V gave up 1 base and J gave up 2 bases; unmatched junction bases: 17. CDR3 protein: CASSVKIGTGAGENNYGYTF. The CDR3 nucleotides read TGTGCCAGCAGCGTAAAGATCGGGACAGGGGCCGGCGAGAACAACTATGGCTACACCTTC.

This clonotype was seen at least ten times. This sequence joins TRBV24-1 and TRBJ2-3; D call uncertain. V was cut by 1 base and J by 2 bases, with 0 bases left in between. The CDR3 has 12 amino acids. Per germline, CDR1 KGHDR and CDR2 SFDVKD. As DNA, the CDR3 is TGTGCCACCAGTGATTTCACAGATACGCAGTATTTT. Amino acids: CATSDFTDTQYF.

V usage is TRBV28 and J usage is TRBJ2-7; a possible D gene is TRBD1 (6 bases). The CDR3 runs 16 residues. Germline V gives CDR1 MDHEN, CDR2 SYDVKM. Trimming stripped 5 bases from V and 4 bases from J, with 21 bases between. CDR3 sequence reads: CASSTPTGNLPYEQYF. CDR3 nucleotides: TGTGCCAGCAGTACGCCGACAGGTAATCTCCCTTACGAGCAGTACTTC.

This clonotype appeared many times. The rearrangement uses TRBV12-3 or TRBV12-4 and TRBJ2-7; no definite D call. Deletions cut 2 bases from V and 6 bases from J, with 5 bases between. The CDR3 contains 11 residues. CDR3 residues: CASSLRSEQYF. The CDR3 DNA follows: TGTGCCAGCAGTTTAAGGAGCGAGCAGTACTTC.

The gene calls are TRBV20-1 and TRBJ2-3; 10 bases line up with TRBD2. CDR1 and CDR2 (germline): DFQATT, SNEGSKA (reference sequence). The V segment lost 8 bases and the J segment 5 bases; nucleotides outside the gene matches: 10. The CDR3 extends over 14 amino acids. CDR3 nucleotides: TGCAGTACGGAGAGGACTAGCGGCCGAGATACGCAGTATTTT. Translating gives CSTERTSGRDTQYF.

In its sample, this clonotype was seen a few times. The chain uses TRBV7-3 and TRBJ2-1; D gene unclear. CDR3 length equals 16 residues. In germline, CDR1 is SGHTA, CDR2 FQGTGA. V was shortened by 6 bases and J by 1 base, with 16 bases between the two germline ends. The CDR3 loop is CASSPIGSRSYNEQFF. The CDR3 region has the DNA TGTGCCAGCAGTCCAATTGGAAGCAGATCCTACAATGAGCAGTTCTTC. Supplemented by reference TRBV7-3 and TRBJ2-1, the full variable domain reads GAGVSQTPSNKVTEKGKYVELRCDPISGHTALYWYRQSLGQGPEFLIYFQGTGAADDSGLPNDRFFAVRPEGSVSTLKIQRTERGDSAVYLCASSPIGSRSYNEQFFGPGTRLTVL.

This chain links TRBV18 with TRBJ2-5; the D is unclear. Trimming left V 0 bases short and J 0 bases short, with 5 bases between. CDR1 KGHSH and CDR2 LQKENI come from the germline V gene. The CDR3 length is 14 residues. CDR3 DNA sequence: TGTGCCAGCTCACCACCAAACTACCAAGAGACCCAGTACTTC. As protein: CASSPPNYQETQYF.

This clonotype came up many times. This sequence joins TRBV18 and TRBJ2-3; TRBD1 matches 10 bases. V was clipped by 0 bases and J by 5 bases; unmatched bases: 2. Germline CDR1 and CDR2: KGHSH and LQKENI. This CDR3 has 15 residues. CDR3 loop: CASSPPTGGRDTQYF. The DNA for the CDR3 is TGTGCCAGCTCACCACCGACAGGGGGCAGAGATACGCAGTATTTT.

This chain links TRBV29-1 with TRBJ1-4; D unresolved. The V gene lost 0 bases and the J gene lost 5 bases, with 10 bases spanning the gap. Germline V gene lookup returns CDR1 SQVTM and CDR2 ANQGSEA. The CDR3 totals 14 residues. Here the CDR3 reads CSVEDGSSNEKLFF. As DNA, the CDR3 is TGCAGCGTTGAAGATGGGAGCTCAAATGAAAAACTGTTTTTT.